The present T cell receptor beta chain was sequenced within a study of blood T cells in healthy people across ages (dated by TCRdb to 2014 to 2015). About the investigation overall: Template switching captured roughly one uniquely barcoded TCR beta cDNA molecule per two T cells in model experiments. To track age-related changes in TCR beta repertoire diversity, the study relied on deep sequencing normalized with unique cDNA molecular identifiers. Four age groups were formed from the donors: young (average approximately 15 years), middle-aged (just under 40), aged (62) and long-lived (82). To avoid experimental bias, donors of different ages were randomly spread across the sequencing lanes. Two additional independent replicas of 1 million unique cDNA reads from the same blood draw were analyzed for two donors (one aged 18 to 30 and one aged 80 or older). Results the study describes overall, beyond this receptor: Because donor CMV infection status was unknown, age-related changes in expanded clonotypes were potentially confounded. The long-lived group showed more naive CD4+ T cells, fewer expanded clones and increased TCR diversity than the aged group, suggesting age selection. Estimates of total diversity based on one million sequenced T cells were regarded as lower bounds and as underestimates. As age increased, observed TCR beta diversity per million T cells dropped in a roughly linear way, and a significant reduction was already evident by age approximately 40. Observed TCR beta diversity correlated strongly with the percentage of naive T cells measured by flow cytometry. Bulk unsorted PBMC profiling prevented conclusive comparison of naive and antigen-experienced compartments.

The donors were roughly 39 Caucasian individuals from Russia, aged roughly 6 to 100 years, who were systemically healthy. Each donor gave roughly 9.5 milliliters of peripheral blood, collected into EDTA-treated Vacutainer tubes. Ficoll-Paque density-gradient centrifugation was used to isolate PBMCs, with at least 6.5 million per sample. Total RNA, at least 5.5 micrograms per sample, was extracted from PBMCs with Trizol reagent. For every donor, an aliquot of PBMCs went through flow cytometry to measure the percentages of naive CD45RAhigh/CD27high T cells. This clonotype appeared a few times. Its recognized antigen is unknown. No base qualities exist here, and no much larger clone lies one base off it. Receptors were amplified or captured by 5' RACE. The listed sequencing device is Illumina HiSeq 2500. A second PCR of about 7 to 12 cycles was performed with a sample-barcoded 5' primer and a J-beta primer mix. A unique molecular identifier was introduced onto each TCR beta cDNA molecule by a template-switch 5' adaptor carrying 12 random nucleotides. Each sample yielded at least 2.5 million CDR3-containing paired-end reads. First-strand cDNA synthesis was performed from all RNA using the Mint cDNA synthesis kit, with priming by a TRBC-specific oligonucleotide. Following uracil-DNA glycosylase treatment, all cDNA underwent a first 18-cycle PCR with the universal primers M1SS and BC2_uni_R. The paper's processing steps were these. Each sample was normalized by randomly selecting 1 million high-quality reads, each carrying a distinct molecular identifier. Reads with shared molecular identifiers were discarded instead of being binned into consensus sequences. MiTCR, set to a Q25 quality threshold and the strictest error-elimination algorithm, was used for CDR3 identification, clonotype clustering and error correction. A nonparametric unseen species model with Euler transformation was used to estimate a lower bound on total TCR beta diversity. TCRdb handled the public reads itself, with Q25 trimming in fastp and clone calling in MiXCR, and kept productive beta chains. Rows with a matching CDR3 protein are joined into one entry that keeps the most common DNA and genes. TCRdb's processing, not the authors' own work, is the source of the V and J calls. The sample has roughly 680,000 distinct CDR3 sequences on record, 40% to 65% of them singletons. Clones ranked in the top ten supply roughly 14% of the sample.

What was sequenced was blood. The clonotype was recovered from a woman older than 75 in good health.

CDR3 sequence: CASRRTGRSPYGYTF. The DNA is TGTGCCAGCAGGCGAACCGGGAGATCACCCTATGGCTACACCTTC. Recombination connected TRBV12-3 or TRBV12-4 to TRBJ1-2, with the identity of the D gene unclear. The CDR3 measures 15 amino acids from cysteine to phenylalanine. Only the CDR3 DNA stays, 45 bases, in frame from base 1. The trim is 6 bases for V and 4 bases for J, with a gap of 18 bases between the germline ends.